The 28 T cell receptor beta chains below were found in one sample sequenced in a study of early T cells in non-severe SARS-CoV-2 infection (dated by TCRdb to about 2021). The protocol used for the library was 5' RACE. Sequencing used a NextSeq 500. TCRdb handled the public reads itself, with Q25 trimming in fastp and clone calling in MiXCR, and kept productive beta chains. CDR3 protein sequences are deduplicated, and each keeps its most common genes and DNA. The sample table holds about 39,000 distinct CDR3 sequences, of which around 5.8% were seen once. In total, the top ten clones hold 3.5% to 4.5% of the sample. This material consisted of whole blood, taken at baseline. All receptors come from an adult who was a healthcare worker with PCR-confirmed SARS-CoV-2 infection or an uninfected control (not recorded which).

This clonotype was observed many times. J is TRBJ1-2 and V is TRBV9; D ambiguous. This CDR3 contains 16 residues. Trimming took off 3 bases at V and 1 base at J, with 16 bases between the two ends. Germline V gives CDR1 SGDLS, CDR2 YYNGEE. CDR3: CASSAGPAGFNYGYTF. CDR3 DNA: TGTGCCAGCAGCGCGGGCCCGGCAGGATTTAACTATGGCTACACCTTC.

This clonotype came up many times. The chain carries TRBV29-1 and TRBJ1-4, with 7 bases identical to TRBD1. The CDR3 runs 12 residues. Germline-derived CDR1 and CDR2 are SQVTM and ANQGSEA. The trim removed 8 bases at V and 8 bases at J, leaving 8 bases unmatched. The CDR3 region has the DNA TGCAGCTACAGGGGTCGGGGAGAAAAACTGTTTTTT. The encoded protein is CSYRGRGEKLFF.

V gene TRBV20-1 combines with J gene TRBJ1-1, with 8 bases matching TRBD1. The CDR3 contains 12 residues. Germline assignment: CDR1 DFQATT and CDR2 SNEGSKA (reference sequence). V was clipped by 8 bases and J by 7 bases; unmatched bases: 9. The CDR3 coding sequence is TGCAGTCCAACACAGGGGGGGGATGAAGCTTTCTTT. This translates into CSPTQGGDEAFF.

Ten or more counts support this clonotype. The chain has TRBV5-1 and TRBJ2-7; D not resolved. The CDR3 consists of 13 residues. Germline values: CDR1 SGHRS, CDR2 YFSETQ. V was pared by 2 bases and J by 0 bases, with 6 bases between. CDR3 in amino acids: CASSLGSSYEQYF. CDR3 nucleotides: TGCGCCAGCAGCTTAGGGTCCTCCTACGAGCAGTACTTC.

This clonotype has just a few counts. The chain recombines TRBV6-2 or TRBV6-3 with TRBJ2-5, with D tentatively TRBD2 (5 bases). This CDR3 is 16 amino acids long. V shed 5 bases and J shed 5 bases, with 21 bases lying between them. The germline gives CDR1 MNHEY, CDR2 SVGEGT. CDR3 bases: TGTGCCAGCAGTGGCGGGTCCGGGCCCTCCCGGGAGACCCAGTACTTC. Translation: CASSGGSGPSRETQYF.

This clonotype was observed at least ten times. This rearrangement joins TRBV11-2 to TRBJ2-5, with TRBD2 matching over 9 bases. Trimming cost V 4 bases and J 4 bases; bases outside gene matches: 13. Germline V gene data show CDR1 as SGHAT and CDR2 as FQNNGV. The CDR3 is 17 amino acids. As DNA, the CDR3 is TGTGCCAGCAGCTCAGACGGGACTAAGCGGGAGGTAGAGACCCAGTACTTC. Translated, it gives CASSSDGTKREVETQYF.

This clonotype was seen ten or more times. The V gene is TRBV18, the J gene TRBJ1-1; a weak D match, TRBD1 (5 bases). The germline V gene has CDR1 KGHSH and CDR2 LQKENI. The CDR3 loop spans 14 amino acids. Trimming removed 1 base at V and 5 bases at J, with 11 bases between. The CDR3 is CASSPLREGTEAFF. CDR3 in DNA: TGTGCCAGCTCACCACTCAGGGAAGGTACTGAAGCTTTCTTT.

This clonotype was recorded many times. The gene calls are TRBV7-8 and TRBJ2-1; 9 nucleotides line up with TRBD1. This CDR3 is 15 amino acids long. CDR1 is SGHVS and CDR2 is FQNEAQ in the germline V gene. With 4 bases clipped from V and 8 bases from J, the junction kept 9 bases outside the gene matches. The CDR3 protein is CASSYRGRNPDEQFF. CDR3 coding DNA: TGTGCCAGCAGCTACAGGGGGCGAAACCCAGATGAGCAGTTCTTC. Using reference TRBV7-8 and TRBJ2-1 for the parts outside the CDR3, the full variable domain is GAGVSQSPRYKVAKRGQDVALRCDPISGHVSLFWYQQALGQGPEFLTYFQNEAQLDKSGLPSDRFFAERPEGSVSTLKIQRTQQEDSAVYLCASSYRGRNPDEQFFGPGTRLTVL.

This clonotype has a handful of counts. This chain links TRBV7-2 with TRBJ1-1; D remains unclear. CDR1 and CDR2 (germline): SGHTA, FQGNSA. The V and J ends lost 4 bases and 10 bases respectively, with 13 bases between them. There are 12 residues in the CDR3. The CDR3 sequence: CASSWQRPGAFF. CDR3 sequence (DNA): TGTGCCAGCAGCTGGCAGAGACCCGGAGCTTTCTTT.

This clonotype was detected ten times or more. This rearrangement joins TRBV6-1 to TRBJ2-3, with a tentative D call TRBD1 (6 bases). CDR1 is MNHNS, CDR2 SASEGT, per germline. The CDR3 is 15 amino acids. Trimming took 6 bases from V and 4 from J, leaving 17 bases between them. The CDR3 nucleotides read TGTGCCAGCAGAGCCACACAGGGATGGGCAGATACGCAGTATTTT. Its protein is CASRATQGWADTQYF.

The chain has TRBV29-1 and TRBJ2-3; 12 positions agree with TRBD2. There are 13 residues in the CDR3. V trimming: 7 bases; J trimming: 4 bases; junction bases outside the gene matches: 3. Germline V lookup: CDR1 SQVTM, CDR2 ANQGSEA. This chain's CDR3 is CSAWTSGADTQYF. CDR3 in DNA: TGCAGCGCGTGGACTAGCGGGGCAGATACGCAGTATTTT.

Details on this clonotype: In this CDR3 the conserved last residue, phenylalanine or tryptophan, is missing, so a read error is likely. The chain is built from TRBV11-3 and TRBJ1-2; D unresolved. Per germline, CDR1 SGHNT and CDR2 YENEEA. Deletions cut 3 bases from V and 4 bases from J, with 9 bases between. CDR3 length: 13 amino acids. CDR3 nucleotides: TGTGCCAGCAGCTTTGAGGGTGGCTATGGCTACACCCTC. This translates into CASSFEGGYGYTL.

This clonotype was found many times. The chain uses TRBV5-6 and TRBJ1-6; no definite D call. The CDR3 contains 13 residues. The ends were cut back, 0 bases at V and 6 bases at J, with 4 bases in the middle. Germline loops: CDR1 SGHDT, CDR2 YYEEEE. CDR3 in amino acids: CASSLVPNSPLHF. CDR3 DNA: TGTGCCAGCAGCTTGGTACCTAATTCACCCCTCCACTTT.

This clonotype was detected ten times or more. The chain employs TRBV6-2 or TRBV6-3 and TRBJ2-7, with D perhaps matching TRBD1 or TRBD2 (5 bases each). With 8 bases removed from V and 1 base from J, the gap between germline ends came to 9 bases. The CDR3 is 12 residues long. The V gene's germline CDR1 is MNHEY and CDR2 SVGEGT. Here the CDR3 reads CASWDLSYEQYF. For the CDR3, the DNA is TGTGCCAGCTGGGACCTGTCCTACGAGCAGTACTTC.

This clonotype was observed many times. J is TRBJ2-7 and V is TRBV27; the match to TRBD1 covers 11 bases. The CDR3 has 14 amino acids. The V gene end was trimmed by 5 bases and the J gene end by 7 bases; junction bases not matched to a gene: 7. Germline V gene sequence: CDR1 MNHEY, CDR2 SMNVEV (reference sequence). The CDR3 is CASSPGQGAREQYF. CDR3 bases: TGTGCCAGCAGTCCAGGACAGGGGGCAAGGGAGCAGTACTTC.

This clonotype was seen many times. This rearrangement joins TRBV7-2 to TRBJ1-6, with TRBD1 as a possible D gene (6 bases). The V and J ends lost 5 bases and 0 bases respectively, with 17 bases between them. CDR1 SGHTA and CDR2 FQGNSA come from the germline V gene. The CDR3 totals 18 residues. The CDR3 region has the DNA TGTGCCAGCAGCCTTGACGGACAGCTCTTCTCCTATAATTCACCCCTCCACTTT. It translates to CASSLDGQLFSYNSPLHF.

This clonotype was seen repeatedly, ten times or more. The chain links TRBV20-1 to TRBJ2-7, with TRBD2 matching over 11 bases. This CDR3 contains 16 residues. CDR1 is DFQATT and CDR2 is SNEGSKA in the germline V gene (reference sequence). The J segment lost 5 bases and the V segment lost 6 bases, leaving 15 bases of the junction unmatched. In DNA, the CDR3 is TGCAGTGCCCAAACTAGCGGGAGTTCGCGAGCCGACGAGCAGTACTTC. Protein sequence: CSAQTSGSSRADEQYF.

The chain couples TRBV27 to TRBJ2-2, with a possible D match to TRBD1 (5 bases). V lost 7 bases, J lost 0 bases, and 6 bases lay in between. Germline V gene lookup returns CDR1 MNHEY and CDR2 SMNVEV (reference sequence). This CDR3 is built from 13 residues. The CDR3 DNA follows: TGTGCCAGCAAGACAGCGAACACCGGGGAGCTGTTTTTT. Translated: CASKTANTGELFF.

In its sample, this clonotype was seen a few times. The chain employs TRBV2 and TRBJ1-4; 7 bases agree with TRBD1. CDR3 length equals 14 residues. After removal of 10 bases from V and 7 bases from J, the junction contained 12 bases not matched to a gene. Germline V gene sequence: CDR1 SNHLY, CDR2 FYNNEI. The CDR3 coding sequence is TGTGCCACCCAAGCGAGGGGGCGCGGTGAAAAACTGTTTTTT. This encodes CATQARGRGEKLFF.

This clonotype was recorded a few times. The V gene is TRBV2, the J gene TRBJ2-4; the match to TRBD1 covers 7 bases. CDR1 is SNHLY, CDR2 FYNNEI, per germline. CDR3 length: 16 residues. V lost 6 bases and J lost 3; bases outside the gene matches: 11. CDR3 in amino acids: CASSPTGILVKNIQYF. The CDR3 DNA reads TGTGCCAGCAGCCCGACAGGGATACTAGTCAAAAACATTCAGTACTTC.

This clonotype was seen at least ten times. The rearrangement links TRBV7-9 to TRBJ2-5, with D perhaps TRBD2 (6 bases). The V and J ends lost 8 bases and 5 bases respectively, with 15 bases between them. The CDR3 is 13 residues long. Per the germline V gene, CDR1 is SEHNR and CDR2 is FQNEAQ (reference sequence). The CDR3: CASSGPEGETQYF. In DNA, the CDR3 is TGTGCCAGCTCGGGGCCGGAGGGGGAGACCCAGTACTTC.

This clonotype was observed many times. The chain links TRBV12-3 or TRBV12-4 to TRBJ1-1; D remains ambiguous. This CDR3 has 15 residues. V lost 3 bases to trimming and J lost 0 bases, with 11 bases between them. CDR3 in DNA: TGTGCCAGCAGTTTTCGGCGGGAGATGAACACTGAAGCTTTCTTT. Residues: CASSFRREMNTEAFF.

A few counts support this clonotype. The chain couples TRBV11-2 to TRBJ1-6; tentative D call: TRBD1 (6 bases). The CDR3 totals 16 residues. CDR1 SGHAT and CDR2 FQNNGV come from the germline V gene. V was cut by 1 base and J by 7 bases, with 14 bases left in between. Here the CDR3 reads CASSLGVGATNSPLHF. The CDR3 DNA reads as TGTGCCAGCAGCTTAGGTGTGGGGGCCACGAATTCACCCCTCCACTTT.

This clonotype came up many times. V is TRBV7-2 and J is TRBJ2-1; 15 bases fit TRBD2. This CDR3 is built from 14 residues. J lost 9 bases, V lost 7 bases, and 4 bases had no gene match. Looked up from germline, CDR1 is SGHTA and CDR2 is FQGNSA. As DNA, the CDR3 is TGTGCCAGCACCGGACTAGCGGGGGGGAGTGAGCAGTTCTTC. Protein: CASTGLAGGSEQFF.

The table lists this clonotype with many counts. This rearrangement joins TRBV20-1 to TRBJ2-1; the D gene is possibly TRBD2 (6 bases). The CDR3 spans 10 residues. Germline V gene data show CDR1 as DFQATT and CDR2 as SNEGSKA (reference sequence). The V end lost 6 bases, the J end lost 15 bases, and 15 bases lay between the germline ends. CDR3 nucleotides: TGCAGTGCCGGGATCGGGGGAGCGTTCTTC. The encoded protein is CSAGIGGAFF.

This clonotype occurred many times. The chain is built from TRBV7-9 and TRBJ1-3; D is perhaps TRBD1 (6 bases). Germline lookup yields CDR1 SEHNR and CDR2 FQNEAQ (reference sequence). This CDR3 spans 15 amino acids. V shed 5 bases and J shed 7 bases, with 18 bases lying between them. CDR3 amino acids: CASSPAWRGRNTIYF. DNA of the CDR3: TGTGCCAGCAGCCCGGCCTGGCGGGGGCGTAACACCATATATTTT.

This clonotype occurred many times. This chain uses TRBV5-4 with TRBJ2-3; the match to TRBD2 covers 7 bases. The ends lost 4 bases at V and 3 bases at J; junction bases unmatched: 8. This CDR3 is 15 amino acids long. Germline V CDR1 and CDR2: SGHNT, YYREEE (reference sequence). CDR3 loop: CASSPKLGGTDTQYF. For the CDR3, the DNA is TGTGCCAGCAGCCCCAAGTTGGGGGGGACAGATACGCAGTATTTT.

This clonotype was observed at least ten times. The chain carries TRBV5-1 and TRBJ1-1; D perhaps matches TRBD1 (6 bases). V dropped 0 bases and J dropped 3 bases, with 12 bases sitting between them. This CDR3 spans 15 amino acids. Germline CDR1 and CDR2: SGHRS and YFSETQ. For the CDR3, the DNA is TGCGCCAGCAGCTTGGCCGTGAGGGGGGACACTGAAGCTTTCTTT. This translates into CASSLAVRGDTEAFF.